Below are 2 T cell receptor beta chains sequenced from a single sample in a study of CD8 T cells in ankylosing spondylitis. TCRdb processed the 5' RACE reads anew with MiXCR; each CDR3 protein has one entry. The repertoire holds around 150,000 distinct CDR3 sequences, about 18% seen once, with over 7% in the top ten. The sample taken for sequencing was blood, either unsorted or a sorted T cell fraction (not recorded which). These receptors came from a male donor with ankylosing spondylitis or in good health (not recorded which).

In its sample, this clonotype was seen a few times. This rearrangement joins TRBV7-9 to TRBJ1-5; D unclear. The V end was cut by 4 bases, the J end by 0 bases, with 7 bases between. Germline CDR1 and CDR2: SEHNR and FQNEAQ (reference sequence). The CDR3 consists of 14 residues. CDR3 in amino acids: CASSSQDSNQPQHF. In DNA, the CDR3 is TGTGCCAGCAGCTCGCAGGATAGCAATCAGCCCCAGCATTTT. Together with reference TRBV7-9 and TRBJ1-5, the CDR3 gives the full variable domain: DTGVSQNPRHKITKRGQNVTFRCDPISEHNRLYWYRQTLGQGPEFLTYFQNEAQLEKSRLLSDRFSAERPKGSFSTLEIQRTEQGDSAMYLCASSSQDSNQPQHFGDGTRLSIL.

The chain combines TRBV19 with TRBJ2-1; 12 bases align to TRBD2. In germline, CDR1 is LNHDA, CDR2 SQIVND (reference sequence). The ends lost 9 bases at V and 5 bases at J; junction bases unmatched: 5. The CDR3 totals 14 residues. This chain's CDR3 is CASTTSGSNNEQFF. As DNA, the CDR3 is TGTGCCAGCACGACTAGCGGGAGTAACAATGAGCAGTTCTTC.